These T cell receptor beta chains were read from a single sample in a study of identical twins. TCRdb independently ran MiXCR on the 5' RACE reads; one entry per CDR3 protein. The data contain around 500,000 distinct CDR3 sequences, 13% to 15% of them singletons. These data were also reused for a study on yellow fever vaccine responses in identical twins.

The sequenced sample consisted of CD4+ T cells sorted from blood. The source of these receptors is a woman between 18 and 30 years old in good health. Each CDR3 is given with its conserved first and last residue. Each record gives: V gene, J gene, clone size, D gene, CDR3 DNA, CDR3 protein. D genes are given only for firm matches. Only some rows state a clone size, as once, few, many or a class for expanded clones.

V gene: TRBV3-1
J gene: TRBJ2-3
clone size: few
D gene: TRBD2
CDR3 DNA: TGTGCCAGCAGCCGGCCGGGACTAGCGGGAGTTTTGGACACAGATACGCAGTATTTT
CDR3 protein: CASSRPGLAGVLDTDTQYF

V gene: TRBV7-2
J gene: TRBJ2-1
clone size: .
D gene: .
CDR3 DNA: TGTGCCAGCACCCATTTTGGGCCTCGCTCCTACAATGAGCAGTTCTTC
CDR3 protein: CASTHFGPRSYNEQFF

V gene: TRBV12-3/TRBV12-4
J gene: TRBJ1-4
clone size: .
D gene: TRBD1
CDR3 DNA: TGTGCCAGCAGTCTTCGACAGGGGAGTGAAAAACTGTTTTTT
CDR3 protein: CASSLRQGSEKLFF

V gene: TRBV29-1
J gene: TRBJ2-3
clone size: many
D gene: TRBD1
CDR3 DNA: TGCAGCGTTGGGACAGGGAAAGCAGATACGCAGTATTTT
CDR3 protein: CSVGTGKADTQYF

V gene: TRBV6-2/TRBV6-3
J gene: TRBJ2-1
clone size: few
D gene: TRBD2
CDR3 DNA: TGTGCCAGCAGTTACTCGTCGCTAGCGGGAGCTTATGAGCAGTTCTTC
CDR3 protein: CASSYSSLAGAYEQFF

V gene: TRBV5-1
J gene: TRBJ2-2
clone size: few
D gene: TRBD1
CDR3 DNA: TGCGCCAGCAGCTTAAGACAGGGACGCACCGGGGAGCTGTTTTTT
CDR3 protein: CASSLRQGRTGELFF

V gene: TRBV3-1
J gene: TRBJ2-7
clone size: few
D gene: TRBD2
CDR3 DNA: TGTGCCAGCAGTACTAGCGGATACGACTACGAGCAGTACTTC
CDR3 protein: CASSTSGYDYEQYF

V gene: TRBV29-1
J gene: TRBJ2-1
clone size: few
D gene: .
CDR3 DNA: TGCAGCGTTGAGAAGGGACTGGGCAATGAGCAGTTCTTC
CDR3 protein: CSVEKGLGNEQFF

V gene: TRBV11-2
J gene: TRBJ2-1
clone size: few
D gene: TRBD2
CDR3 DNA: TGTGCCAGCAGTCGAACCCCCGGGACTAGCGGGGGAAGCTCCTACAATGAGCAGTTCTTC
CDR3 protein: CASSRTPGTSGGSSYNEQFF

V gene: TRBV7-2
J gene: TRBJ2-7
clone size: few
D gene: .
CDR3 DNA: TGTGCCAGCAGCTTATGGAGGGAAGGAACCTACGAGCAGTACTTC
CDR3 protein: CASSLWREGTYEQYF

V gene: TRBV20-1
J gene: TRBJ2-3
clone size: .
D gene: TRBD2
CDR3 DNA: TGCAGTGCTAGAAAGGGACTAGTGAGAGATACGCAGTATTTT
CDR3 protein: CSARKGLVRDTQYF

V gene: TRBV12-3/TRBV12-4
J gene: TRBJ1-4
clone size: .
D gene: TRBD1
CDR3 DNA: TGTGCCAGCAGACTCGGCCGGGACAGGGAAGAAAAACTGTTTTTT
CDR3 protein: CASRLGRDREEKLFF

V gene: TRBV4-2
J gene: TRBJ2-5
clone size: .
D gene: .
CDR3 DNA: TGTGCCAGCAGCCAAGTAGGAACCTCCGGAGAGACCCAGTACTTC
CDR3 protein: CASSQVGTSGETQYF

V gene: TRBV9
J gene: TRBJ2-1
clone size: .
D gene: TRBD1
CDR3 DNA: TGTGCCAGCAGCGTAGAAGAGACAGGGAGTAGAAATGAGCAGTTCTTC
CDR3 protein: CASSVEETGSRNEQFF

V gene: TRBV5-1
J gene: TRBJ2-5
clone size: many
D gene: .
CDR3 DNA: TGCGCCAGCAGCTTGTATTCCGAGACCCAGTACTTC
CDR3 protein: CASSLYSETQYF

V gene: TRBV9
J gene: TRBJ1-2
clone size: many
D gene: TRBD1
CDR3 DNA: TGTGCCAGCAGCGTAGTAAAGACAGGGGGCTATGGCTACACCTTC
CDR3 protein: CASSVVKTGGYGYTF

V gene: TRBV5-1
J gene: TRBJ2-5
clone size: .
D gene: .
CDR3 DNA: TGCGCCAGCAGCTTGGTGTTTCAGTTGGGGTTGGGACAAGAGACCCAGTACTTC
CDR3 protein: CASSLVFQLGLGQETQYF

V gene: TRBV20-1
J gene: TRBJ2-2
clone size: once
D gene: TRBD2
CDR3 DNA: TGCAGTGCTAGCCGGGGGGGTCCGAACACCGGGGAGCTGTTTTTT
CDR3 protein: CSASRGGPNTGELFF

V gene: TRBV9
J gene: TRBJ2-2
clone size: .
D gene: TRBD1
CDR3 DNA: TGTGCCAGCAGCGAGGGGGACAGGGAGACCGGGGAGCTGTTTTTT
CDR3 protein: CASSEGDRETGELFF

V gene: TRBV6-5
J gene: TRBJ2-5
clone size: many
D gene: .
CDR3 DNA: TGTGCCAGCAGTTACTCGACCAGACAAGAGACCCAGTACTTC
CDR3 protein: CASSYSTRQETQYF